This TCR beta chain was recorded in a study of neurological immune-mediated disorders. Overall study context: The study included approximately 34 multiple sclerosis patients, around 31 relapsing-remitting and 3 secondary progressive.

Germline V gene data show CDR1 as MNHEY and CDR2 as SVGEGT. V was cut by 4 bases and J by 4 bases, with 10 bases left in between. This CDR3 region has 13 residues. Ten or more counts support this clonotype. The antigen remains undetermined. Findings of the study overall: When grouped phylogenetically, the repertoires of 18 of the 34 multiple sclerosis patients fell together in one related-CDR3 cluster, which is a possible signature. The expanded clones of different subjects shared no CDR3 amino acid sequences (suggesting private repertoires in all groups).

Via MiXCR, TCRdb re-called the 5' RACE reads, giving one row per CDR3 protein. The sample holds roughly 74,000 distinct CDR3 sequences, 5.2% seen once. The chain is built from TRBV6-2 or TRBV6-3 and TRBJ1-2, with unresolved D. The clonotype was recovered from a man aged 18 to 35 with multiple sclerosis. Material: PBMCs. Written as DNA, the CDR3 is TGTGCCAGCAGTTCAACCAGATCCTATGGCTACACCTTC. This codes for CASSSTRSYGYTF.